This T cell receptor (beta chain) is from a study of T cell responses to AZD1222 COVID-19 vaccine. The data were produced by immunoSEQ multiplex PCR, yet TCRdb's version contains in-frame clones alone and is incomplete. Altogether approximately 150,000 clones are present, roughly 92% being singletons, with the ten largest covering 9.3%. The CDR3 has 12 amino acids. Germline V gene data show CDR1 as SEHNR and CDR2 as FQNEAQ (reference sequence). Trimming took 1 base from V and 5 from J, leaving 5 bases between them. The study's findings and limits: CD4 TCRs covered the whole spike, strongest at regions 160-218 and 743-854. Seropositive status at baseline applied to only 6 or 7 AZD1222 recipients.

In regard to this clone: What it recognizes is unknown. The sample has other DNA sequences that encode this CDR3 too.

This sample comprised peripheral blood, obtained 28 days after the second AZD1222 dose. The chain employs TRBV7-9 and TRBJ1-1; D gene ambiguous. The TCR comes from an adult who received the AZD1222 COVID-19 vaccine. Here the CDR3 DNA reads TGTGCCAGCAGCTTAGTTCGGACTGAAGCTTTCTTT. Protein product: CASSLVRTEAFF.